This TCR beta chain was identified during a study of control samples from healthy donors and cancer patients. Assay used: immunoSEQ multiplex PCR; TCRdb lists only in-frame clones, some missing. The data contain 35,000 to 50,000 clones, 80% to 90% of them singletons. The CDR3 covers 15 residues. J was trimmed by 11 bases and V by 5 bases; bases with no gene match: 16. Germline CDR1 reads SGHTA; CDR2 reads FQGNSA. Input material: PBMCs. This chain joins TRBV7-2 and TRBJ2-3; 7 nucleotides align to TRBD1. The sequence came from a woman aged 55-69 years with lung cancer. In DNA, the CDR3 is TGTGCCAGCAGCGCTACATTATTGGGGACAGCGCTGCAGTATTTT. Amino acid sequence: CASSATLLGTALQYF.